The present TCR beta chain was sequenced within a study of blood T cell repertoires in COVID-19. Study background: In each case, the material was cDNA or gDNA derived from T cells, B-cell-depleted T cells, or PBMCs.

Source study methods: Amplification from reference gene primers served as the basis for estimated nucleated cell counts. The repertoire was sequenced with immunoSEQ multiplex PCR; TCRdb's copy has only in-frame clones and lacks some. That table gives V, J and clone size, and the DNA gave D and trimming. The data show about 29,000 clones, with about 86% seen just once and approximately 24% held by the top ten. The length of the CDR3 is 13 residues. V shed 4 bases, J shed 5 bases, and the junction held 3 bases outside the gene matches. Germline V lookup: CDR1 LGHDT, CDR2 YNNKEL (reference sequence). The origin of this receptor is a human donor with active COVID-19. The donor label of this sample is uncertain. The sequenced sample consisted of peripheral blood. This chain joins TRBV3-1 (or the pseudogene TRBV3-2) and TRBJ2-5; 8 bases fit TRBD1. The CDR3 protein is CASSRDRWETQYF. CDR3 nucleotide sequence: TGTGCCAGCAGCCGGGACAGGTGGGAGACCCAGTACTTC.